The 24 T cell receptor beta chains below come from one sample, sequenced in a study of shared clonotypes between healthy human individuals (dated by TCRdb to the early 2020s). The method was the immunoSEQ multiplex PCR assay. Here the immuneACCESS table is served through TCRdb, limited to in-frame sequences with V and J called. Missing clones are a known gap in these copies; in checked studies unresolved V genes cover under half, and the rest lacks a known reason. The sample includes roughly 1,500,000 clones, with about 98% observed a single time. About 0.45% of the sample is held by the ten biggest clonotypes. The specimen sequenced was naive CD4+ T cells sorted from blood. The label giving this sample's cell subset or site can be read as: CD45RA+ positively selected. All receptors come from a man under 40 in good health.

The chain uses TRBV7-9 and TRBJ2-1; TRBD2 matches at 10 bases. Germline V CDR1 and CDR2: SEHNR, FQNEAQ (reference sequence). Losses at the gene ends were 3 bases for V and 0 bases for J; bases not matched to a gene: 5. This CDR3 is built from 17 residues. CDR3 coding DNA: TGTGCCAGCAGCTTCCACCCTAGCGGGAGCTCCTACAATGAGCAGTTCTTC. Protein sequence: CASSFHPSGSSYNEQFF.

J is TRBJ1-2 and V is TRBV7-2; maybe TRBD1 (5 bases). The CDR3 sequence is 16 residues long. Trimming left V 1 base short and J 5 bases short, with 17 bases between. Germline CDR1 SGHTA, CDR2 FQGNSA. The CDR3 sequence is CASSLGGVFEGYGYTF. DNA of the CDR3: TGTGCCAGCAGCTTAGGTGGGGTTTTCGAGGGGTATGGCTACACCTTC.

This chain links TRBV5-5 with TRBJ1-5; D remains unclear. V dropped 3 bases and J dropped 0 bases, with 7 bases sitting between them. Germline lookup yields CDR1 SGHKS and CDR2 YYEKEE (reference sequence). The CDR3 consists of 14 residues. The chain's CDR3 is CASSSGFSNQPQHF. In DNA, the CDR3 is TGTGCCAGCAGCTCGGGATTTAGCAATCAGCCCCAGCATTTT.

Remarks on this clone: This same CDR3 is encoded by further DNA sequences in the sample. This chain links TRBV18 with TRBJ2-7; D is perhaps TRBD1 (5 bases). Germline CDR1 KGHSH, CDR2 LQKENI. CDR3 length equals 13 residues. With 3 bases removed from V and 1 base from J, the gap between germline ends came to 7 bases. The CDR3 sequence: CASSPRDSYEQYF. In DNA form, the CDR3 reads TGTGCCAGCTCACCCAGGGATTCCTACGAGCAGTACTTC.

The chain couples TRBV10-1 to TRBJ1-1; D is unclear. From germline, CDR1 is WNHNN and CDR2 SYGVQD (reference sequence). The CDR3 has 10 residues. Trimming stripped 8 bases from V and 8 bases from J, with 9 bases between. The CDR3 sequence: CASPEHEAFF. The CDR3 DNA is TGCGCCAGCCCCGAACACGAAGCTTTCTTT.

Turning to this clone: The identical CDR3 is also encoded by other nucleotide sequences in the sample. The chain has TRBV9 and TRBJ2-2, with D possibly matching TRBD2 (5 bases). V lost 0 bases, J lost 3 bases, and 6 bases lay in between. This CDR3 contains 14 residues. Germline V CDR1 and CDR2: SGDLS, YYNGEE. This CDR3 reads CASSVVGDTGELFF. DNA of the CDR3: TGTGCCAGCAGCGTAGTCGGGGACACCGGGGAGCTGTTTTTT.

The chain is built from TRBV11-2 and TRBJ1-3, with 9 nucleotides matching TRBD1. The V and J ends lost 5 bases and 2 bases, in that order; junction bases with no gene match: 4. The germline V gene encodes CDR1 SGHAT and CDR2 FQNNGV. The CDR3 is made up of 15 amino acids. The CDR3 nucleotides read TGTGCCAGCAGCCGGGACAGGGTTGCTGGAAACACCATATATTTT. Translated: CASSRDRVAGNTIYF.

This chain joins TRBV5-1 and TRBJ2-5; D might be TRBD1 (6 bases). Germline V gene data show CDR1 as SGHRS and CDR2 as YFSETQ. Trimming took 4 bases from V and 4 from J, leaving 17 bases between them. The CDR3 covers 15 residues. CDR3: CASSPNPGQLETQYF. The CDR3 DNA sequence: TGCGCCAGCAGCCCTAACCCGGGACAATTAGAGACCCAGTACTTC.

This clone was detected only once. The CDR3 DNA reads as TGTGCCAGCACCCACGTGACAGGGATTGGCGGTCAGCCCCAGCATTTT. It specifies CASTHVTGIGGQPQHF. The rearrangement links TRBV6-6 to TRBJ1-5, with TRBD1 identical over 7 bases. Germline CDR1 reads MNHNY; CDR2 reads SVGAGI (reference sequence). The CDR3 has 16 amino acids. Trimming removed 7 bases from V and 6 bases from J; junction bases left unmatched: 15.

The chain recombines TRBV29-1 with TRBJ2-3; 8 nucleotides match TRBD2. Germline V gene data show CDR1 as SQVTM and CDR2 as ANQGSEA. The junction had 4 bases not matched to a gene; V was cut back by 4 bases and J by 4 bases. This CDR3 contains 13 residues. Written as DNA, the CDR3 is TGCAGCGTTGCCGGGAGGGCCGCAGATACGCAGTATTTT. It translates to CSVAGRAADTQYF.

The chain employs TRBV19 and TRBJ2-1; 10 bases align to TRBD2. Germline-derived CDR1 and CDR2 are LNHDA and SQIVND (reference sequence). The CDR3 length is 18 residues. The J segment lost 0 bases and the V segment lost 3 bases, leaving 8 bases of the junction unmatched. The CDR3 DNA reads TGTGCCAGTAGTATCCGGGGACTAGCGAAAAGCTCCTACAATGAGCAGTTCTTC. Protein: CASSIRGLAKSSYNEQFF.

Of note for this clone: Distinct nucleotide sequences in the sample also encode this CDR3. The rearrangement joins TRBV27 to TRBJ1-2; 7 bases map to TRBD1. The ends lost 3 bases at V and 1 base at J; junction bases unmatched: 2. CDR3 length: 14 residues. Germline values: CDR1 MNHEY, CDR2 SMNVEV (reference sequence). CDR3 coding DNA: TGTGCCAGCAGTTTCAGGGGGGGTAACTATGGCTACACCTTC. This translates into CASSFRGGNYGYTF.

CDR3 sequence: CAVLAGALSEQYF. The CDR3 nucleotides read TGTGCCGTTCTAGCGGGAGCATTGAGCGAGCAGTACTTC. V and J are TRBV10-3 and TRBJ2-7, with 10 bases matching TRBD2. Trimming cost V 11 bases and J 6 bases; bases outside gene matches: 10. The germline V gene encodes CDR1 ENHRY and CDR2 SYGVKD. CDR3 length equals 13 residues.

V gene TRBV6-1 combines with J gene TRBJ2-7; no firm D call. This CDR3 is 17 amino acids long. Trimming removed 1 base from V and 0 bases from J, with 16 bases in between. The V gene's germline CDR1 is MNHNS and CDR2 SASEGT. The CDR3 region is CASSEVGMGRSSYEQYF. The CDR3 DNA is TGTGCCAGCAGTGAAGTAGGAATGGGCAGGAGCTCCTACGAGCAGTACTTC.

In regard to this clone: The junction shows a germline mismatch at one end, possibly a read error. This chain connects TRBV5-4 to TRBJ2-4; 7 bases match TRBD1. The germline V gene has CDR1 SGHNT and CDR2 YYREEE (reference sequence). This CDR3 contains 15 residues. The CDR3 here is CASSLWGTAQNIQYF. CDR3 DNA sequence: TGTGCCAGCAGCTTGTGGGGGACAGCCCAAAACATTCAGTACTTC. The full variable domain, with the rest looked up from reference TRBV5-4 and TRBJ2-4, is ETGVTQSPTHLIKTRGQQVTLRCSSQSGHNTVSWYQQALGQGPQFIFQYYREEENGRGNFPPRFSGLQFPNYSSELNVNALELDDSALYLCASSLWGTAQNIQYFGAGTRLSVL.

The chain has TRBV7-3 and TRBJ2-1; no clear D gene. The germline gives CDR1 SGHTA, CDR2 FQGTGA. V shed 11 bases and J shed 5 bases, with 4 bases lying between them. The CDR3 spans 9 residues. The DNA of the CDR3 is TGTGCCGTCGACAATGAGCAGTTCTTC. Protein sequence: CAVDNEQFF.

The chain combines TRBV6-7 with TRBJ2-6, with TRBD1 matching over 9 bases. TRBV6-7 is sorted into the ORF group, with uncertain function. With 11 bases clipped from V and 0 bases from J, the junction kept 11 bases outside the gene matches. CDR3 length equals 17 residues. The DNA of the CDR3 is TGTGCCCGCGCGAGGGACAGGGTCGGCTCTGGGGCCAACGTCCTGACTTTC. Translating it yields CARARDRVGSGANVLTF.

About this clone itself: Other DNA sequences in this sample translate to the same CDR3. This chain uses TRBV29-1 with TRBJ2-1, with D hard to call. The germline gives CDR1 SQVTM, CDR2 ANQGSEA. This CDR3 is 10 amino acids long. The V end was cut by 4 bases, the J end by 6 bases, with 4 bases between. The CDR3 DNA is TGCAGCGTTGGCCGCAATGAGCAGTTCTTC. Amino acids: CSVGRNEQFF.

This chain connects TRBV29-1 to TRBJ2-3; TRBD1 matches at 8 bases. The V gene's germline CDR1 is SQVTM and CDR2 ANQGSEA. The CDR3 sequence is 13 residues long. The V gene end was trimmed by 7 bases and the J gene end by 3 bases; junction bases not matched to a gene: 6. The CDR3 protein is CSGQGARTDTQYF. The CDR3 region has the DNA TGCAGCGGCCAGGGGGCGCGGACAGATACGCAGTATTTT.

This sequence joins TRBV19 and TRBJ2-7; a possible D gene is TRBD2 (5 bases). CDR1 and CDR2 from the germline V gene are LNHDA and SQIVND (reference sequence). This CDR3 is 16 amino acids long. V was cut by 1 base and J by 4 bases, with 17 bases left in between. DNA of the CDR3: TGTGCCAGTAGTATAGCGGGGTCAAGACGAAGATACGAGCAGTACTTC. It encodes CASSIAGSRRRYEQYF.

The chain is built from TRBV5-5 and TRBJ2-1; tentative D call: TRBD2 (6 bases). Germline V gives CDR1 SGHKS, CDR2 YYEKEE (reference sequence). Trimming stripped 2 bases from V and 5 bases from J, with 14 bases between. The CDR3 has 15 residues. The CDR3 nucleotides read TGTGCCAGCAGCTTAGGAGGGAGGCCCCACAATGAGCAGTTCTTC. Its translation is CASSLGGRPHNEQFF. The variable domain in full, with the rest retrieved from reference TRBV5-5 and TRBJ2-1, is DAGVTQSPTHLIKTRGQQVTLRCSPISGHKSVSWYQQVLGQGPQFIFQYYEKEERGRGNFPDRFSARQFPNYSSELNVNALLLGDSALYLCASSLGGRPHNEQFFGPGTRLTVL.

The chain employs TRBV5-6 and TRBJ2-7; D uncertain. Germline CDR1 is SGHDT and CDR2 is YYEEEE. V gave up 4 bases and J gave up 2 bases, with 13 bases separating them. The CDR3 runs 14 residues. CDR3 DNA: TGTGCCAGCAGCGACCGCTGGCAGCCCTACGAGCAGTACTTC. It yields the protein CASSDRWQPYEQYF.

In DNA form, the CDR3 reads TGTGCCAGTCGCGGGAGAAGCTCCTACAATGAGCAGTTCTTC. Encoded protein: CASRGRSSYNEQFF. V is TRBV19 and J is TRBJ2-1; TRBD2 agrees at 7 bases. Germline V gene sequence: CDR1 LNHDA, CDR2 SQIVND (reference sequence). The CDR3 totals 14 residues. Unmatched junction bases numbered 4, after V lost 8 bases and J lost 0 bases. Full variable domain (outside the CDR3, taken from reference TRBV19 and TRBJ2-1): DGGITQSPKYLFRKEGQNVTLSCEQNLNHDAMYWYRQDPGQGLRLIYYSQIVNDFQKGDIAEGYSVSREKKESFPLTVTSAQKNPTAFYLCASRGRSSYNEQFFGPGTRLTVL.

V gene TRBV7-8 combines with J gene TRBJ2-5, with D perhaps TRBD1 (6 bases). Germline-derived CDR1 and CDR2 are SGHVS and FQNEAQ. Trimming cost V 5 bases and J 1 base, with 8 bases left between them. The CDR3 has 13 residues. The CDR3 is CASSNRVQETQYF. CDR3 bases: TGTGCCAGCAGCAACAGGGTCCAAGAGACCCAGTACTTC.